These 26 T cell receptor beta chains were sequenced from one sample in a study of CD8+ T cells in alopecia areata. The authors extracted RNA and reverse transcribed it into cDNA as the sequencing template. The data were produced by immunoSEQ multiplex PCR, yet TCRdb's version contains in-frame clones alone and is incomplete. The table includes about 100,000 clones, approximately 60% detected once. Sequencing was carried out using CD8+ T cells sorted from blood. The receptors come from a human donor in good health.

The rearrangement joins TRBV7-8 to TRBJ2-7; a weak D match, TRBD2 (6 bases). Germline CDR1 and CDR2: SGHVS and FQNEAQ. The V end lost 5 bases, the J end lost 2 bases, and 19 bases lay between the germline ends. CDR3 length equals 16 residues. Written as DNA, the CDR3 is TGTGCCAGCAGCAATCCCGAGGGACTCAAACCCTACGAGCAGTACTTC. It translates to CASSNPEGLKPYEQYF.

The chain combines TRBV15 with TRBJ2-5, with D perhaps TRBD2 (5 bases). V dropped 0 bases and J dropped 5 bases, with 16 bases sitting between them. Germline V gene sequence: CDR1 LNHNV, CDR2 YYDKDF (reference sequence). The CDR3 totals 16 residues. The CDR3 region is CATSRDREGLEETQYF. The DNA for the CDR3 is TGTGCCACCAGCAGAGATCGAGAGGGTTTGGAGGAGACCCAGTACTTC.

The rearrangement joins TRBV19 to TRBJ2-5, with D perhaps matching TRBD2 (5 bases). Germline V gene sequence: CDR1 LNHDA, CDR2 SQIVND (reference sequence). The ends were cut back, 5 bases at V and 1 base at J, with 17 bases in the middle. This CDR3 contains 16 residues. CDR3 sequence reads: CASSAPSGGRQETQYF. CDR3 in DNA: TGTGCCAGTAGTGCTCCTTCAGGCGGGCGCCAAGAGACCCAGTACTTC.

The V call is TRBV29-1, the J call TRBJ2-2; 7 positions match TRBD2. CDR3 length: 15 residues. The ends lost 3 bases at V and 0 bases at J; junction bases unmatched: 4. Germline V gene lookup returns CDR1 SQVTM and CDR2 ANQGSEA. CDR3 loop: CSVEREGANTGELFF. The CDR3 nucleotides are TGCAGCGTTGAGAGGGAGGGCGCGAACACCGGGGAGCTGTTTTTT.

V gene TRBV5-1 combines with J gene TRBJ2-4; a possible D gene is TRBD2 (6 bases). This CDR3 has 15 amino acids. The ends were cut back, 2 bases at V and 8 bases at J, with 17 bases in the middle. CDR1 is SGHRS, CDR2 YFSETQ, per germline. The CDR3 loop is CASSLRGGVVDIQYF. For the CDR3, the DNA is TGCGCCAGCAGCTTACGGGGCGGGGTGGTCGACATTCAGTACTTC.

The chain combines TRBV11-2 with TRBJ2-3; 10 positions agree with TRBD2. The V and J ends lost 7 bases and 4 bases, in that order; junction bases with no gene match: 8. The CDR3 loop spans 15 amino acids. Germline CDR1 SGHAT, CDR2 FQNNGV. CDR3 nucleotide sequence: TGTGCCAGCACCTTGGGTCTAGCGGGGGCAGATACGCAGTATTTT. This encodes CASTLGLAGADTQYF. Full variable domain (rest looked up from reference TRBV11-2 and TRBJ2-3): EAGVAQSPRYKIIEKRQSVAFWCNPISGHATLYWYQQILGQGPKLLIQFQNNGVVDDSQLPKDRFSAERLKGVDSTLKIQPAKLEDSAVYLCASTLGLAGADTQYFGPGTRLTVL.

The chain recombines TRBV7-2 with TRBJ2-7; no reliable D call. Germline V gene sequence: CDR1 SGHTA, CDR2 FQGNSA. V was clipped by 4 bases and J by 1 base, with 8 bases between them. CDR3 size: 13 residues. CDR3 sequence reads: CASSSPPSYEQYF. DNA for the CDR3: TGTGCCAGCAGCTCCCCTCCTTCCTACGAGCAGTACTTC.

This clone appeared a few times. V and J are TRBV19 and TRBJ2-7, with D maybe TRBD2 (7 bases). This CDR3 region has 11 residues. With 11 bases removed from V and 6 bases from J, the gap between germline ends came to 14 bases. The germline V gene has CDR1 LNHDA and CDR2 SQIVND (reference sequence). The CDR3: CAAARGAEQYF. CDR3 nucleotide sequence: TGTGCCGCCGCTCGGGGGGCCGAGCAGTACTTC.

V and J are TRBV10-2 and TRBJ1-2, with 7 bases aligning to TRBD1. The V segment lost 2 bases and the J segment 2 bases; nucleotides outside the gene matches: 5. Germline-derived CDR1 and CDR2 are WSHSY and SAAADI. The CDR3 runs 15 residues. This CDR3 reads CASSESAGGNYGYTF. CDR3 sequence (DNA): TGCGCCAGCAGTGAGAGTGCAGGGGGAAACTATGGCTACACCTTC.

Only a few counts were recorded for this clone. The chain recombines TRBV5-6 with TRBJ1-1, with 7 positions matching TRBD1. Per the germline V gene, CDR1 is SGHDT and CDR2 is YYEEEE. The CDR3 consists of 16 residues. V was pared by 0 bases and J by 6 bases, with 11 bases of the junction left unmatched. The CDR3 here is CASSLGTGAVSSEAFF. The CDR3 DNA follows: TGTGCCAGCAGCTTGGGAACAGGGGCGGTGAGTTCTGAAGCTTTCTTT.

This clone has only a few counts. The gene calls are TRBV5-6 and TRBJ1-2; D remains unclear. This CDR3 contains 15 residues. Germline V gene data show CDR1 as SGHDT and CDR2 as YYEEEE. V was shortened by 0 bases and J by 0 bases, with 9 bases between the two germline ends. CDR3 nucleotide sequence: TGTGCCAGCAGCTTGGGCCGTAGAGCTAACTATGGCTACACCTTC. Translation gives CASSLGRRANYGYTF. The whole variable domain, remainder taken from reference TRBV5-6 and TRBJ1-2, is DAGVTQSPTHLIKTRGQQVTLRCSPKSGHDTVSWYQQALGQGPQFIFQYYEEEERQRGNFPDRFSGHQFPNYSSELNVNALLLGDSALYLCASSLGRRANYGYTFGSGTRLTVV.

The chain combines TRBV28 with TRBJ2-6; D may be TRBD2 (6 bases). CDR3 length equals 15 residues. Germline V CDR1 and CDR2: MDHEN, SYDVKM. V shed 8 bases and J shed 1 base, with 12 bases lying between them. DNA for the CDR3: TGTGCCAGCCATCCCGGGGGATCTGGGGCCAACGTCCTGACTTTC. Encoded protein: CASHPGGSGANVLTF.

The V and J genes are TRBV6-1 and TRBJ2-7, with D perhaps assigned TRBD1 or TRBD2 (5 bases each). The CDR3 length is 13 residues. Germline CDR1 is MNHNS and CDR2 is SASEGT. The V gene lost 3 bases and the J gene lost 2 bases, with 8 bases spanning the gap. The DNA of the CDR3 is TGTGCCAGCAGTGAGGGGACCACCTACGAGCAGTACTTC. As protein: CASSEGTTYEQYF.

In the case of this clone: Other DNA sequences of this sample code for an identical CDR3. Here the CDR3 reads CASSLGRTNEKLFF. In nucleotides, the CDR3 is TGTGCCAGCAGCTTGGGGCGTACTAATGAAAAACTGTTTTTT. The chain is built from TRBV7-9 and TRBJ1-4; tentatively, D is TRBD1 (5 bases). Germline V gene data show CDR1 as SEHNR and CDR2 as FQNEAQ (reference sequence). The CDR3 is 14 amino acids. Trimming left V 3 bases short and J 2 bases short, with 7 bases between.

The gene calls are TRBV28 and TRBJ1-2; D perhaps matches TRBD1 (5 bases). The CDR3 runs to 16 residues. Germline V CDR1 and CDR2: MDHEN, SYDVKM. The ends were cut back, 1 base at V and 2 bases at J, with 14 bases in the middle. The CDR3 sequence is CASSLFRGATNYGYTF. In DNA, the CDR3 is TGTGCCAGCAGTTTATTTCGAGGGGCCACCAACTATGGCTACACCTTC.

CDR3 residues: CASSVRPGANVLTF. The CDR3 coding sequence is TGTGCCAGCAGTGTAAGGCCTGGGGCCAACGTCCTGACTTTC. The chain joins TRBV6-6 to TRBJ2-6; D call uncertain. Trimming stripped 5 bases from V and 2 bases from J, with 7 bases between. Germline V gene lookup returns CDR1 MNHNY and CDR2 SVGAGI (reference sequence). The CDR3 length is 14 residues.

The V call is TRBV4-1, the J call TRBJ1-2; perhaps TRBD1 as D (5 bases). V was shortened by 3 bases and J by 7 bases, with 18 bases between the two germline ends. The CDR3 totals 15 residues. Germline CDR1 is MGHRA and CDR2 is YSYEKL. The chain's CDR3 is CASSQVVIQVGGYTF. The DNA of the CDR3 is TGCGCCAGCAGCCAGGTAGTGATACAGGTTGGTGGCTACACCTTC.

The V gene is TRBV7-9, the J gene TRBJ2-5; the match to TRBD2 covers 10 bases. This CDR3 is built from 19 residues. V lost 6 bases and J lost 1; bases outside the gene matches: 17. CDR1 and CDR2 from the germline V gene are SEHNR and FQNEAQ (reference sequence). Here the CDR3 reads CASRDNPPGTSDSQETQYF. In DNA, the CDR3 is TGTGCCAGCAGGGATAATCCGCCGGGGACTAGCGACTCCCAAGAGACCCAGTACTTC.

This clone was counted a few times. The rearrangement joins TRBV4-1 to TRBJ2-3; tentative D call: TRBD1 (6 bases). Germline V gene lookup returns CDR1 MGHRA and CDR2 YSYEKL. The V end lost 1 base, the J end lost 1 base, and 9 bases lay between the germline ends. The CDR3 length is 15 residues. This chain's CDR3 is CASSQVGARTDTQYF. CDR3 in DNA: TGCGCCAGCAGCCAAGTGGGGGCGCGCACAGATACGCAGTATTTT.

This clone was seen more than once but under ten times. This chain links TRBV2 with TRBJ2-5, with TRBD1 matching 8 bases. The CDR3 has 14 amino acids. CDR1 is SNHLY, CDR2 FYNNEI, per germline. With V trimmed by 5 bases and J by 4 bases, 6 bases remained unmatched. The CDR3 region is CASSSGQGAETQYF. The CDR3 DNA reads as TGTGCCAGCAGTTCCGGACAGGGAGCAGAGACCCAGTACTTC.

J is TRBJ2-5 and V is TRBV7-9; TRBD1 agrees at 10 bases. The CDR3 runs 15 residues. V dropped 1 base and J dropped 7; count of bases not matched to a gene: 6. Per germline, CDR1 SEHNR and CDR2 FQNEAQ (reference sequence). The CDR3 coding sequence is TGTGCCAGCAGCTTAGTCGTTGGACAGGGGGTGACCCAGTACTTC. Its translation: CASSLVVGQGVTQYF.

This clone appeared a single time. The chain uses TRBV10-3 and TRBJ2-7; 10 nucleotides agree with TRBD2. This CDR3 comprises 15 residues. Looked up from germline, CDR1 is ENHRY and CDR2 is SYGVKD. J lost 0 bases, V lost 6 bases, and 5 bases had no gene match. CDR3 amino acids: CAIRVSGRSSYEQYF. Here the CDR3 DNA reads TGTGCCATCAGAGTTAGCGGGAGGAGCTCCTACGAGCAGTACTTC.

A few counts support this clone. The genes are TRBV30 and TRBJ2-1, with TRBD1 matching 9 bases. Germline values: CDR1 GTSNPN, CDR2 SVGIG (reference sequence). The ends lost 0 bases at V and 8 bases at J; junction bases unmatched: 8. This CDR3 comprises 15 residues. CDR3 nucleotides: TGTGCCTGGAGTGTAGGACAGGGGTATAACCATGAGCAGTTCTTC. This sequence encodes CAWSVGQGYNHEQFF.

A few counts support this clone. The CDR3 region has the DNA TGCGCCAGCAGCTTGATTGTACTAGGGGCGTGTGAGCAGTTCTTC. This encodes CASSLIVLGACEQFF. The chain carries TRBV5-1 and TRBJ2-1; D tentatively reads TRBD1 or TRBD2 (5 bases each). The CDR3 is made up of 15 amino acids. V dropped 1 base and J dropped 9 bases, with 17 bases sitting between them. The germline CDR1 and CDR2 sequences are SGHRS and YFSETQ.

The V and J genes are TRBV5-6 and TRBJ1-2; D uncertain. V was pared by 0 bases and J by 7 bases, with 19 bases between. There are 16 residues in the CDR3. Per the germline V gene, CDR1 is SGHDT and CDR2 is YYEEEE. The CDR3 DNA follows: TGTGCCAGCAGCTTGGCCGGAATTTCGGGGATGAGTGGCTACACCTTC. Translated: CASSLAGISGMSGYTF. Supplemented by reference TRBV5-6 and TRBJ1-2, the full variable domain reads DAGVTQSPTHLIKTRGQQVTLRCSPKSGHDTVSWYQQALGQGPQFIFQYYEEEERQRGNFPDRFSGHQFPNYSSELNVNALLLGDSALYLCASSLAGISGMSGYTFGSGTRLTVV.

A few counts support this clone. The CDR3 coding sequence is TGTGCCTGGACCATAAACAAACGGCAGGAACCCCAAGAGACCCAGTACTTC. Residues: CAWTINKRQEPQETQYF. The chain joins TRBV30 to TRBJ2-5, with D unclear. V gave up 4 bases and J gave up 1 base, with 22 bases separating them. The germline CDR1 and CDR2 sequences are GTSNPN and SVGIG (reference sequence). This CDR3 is 17 amino acids long.